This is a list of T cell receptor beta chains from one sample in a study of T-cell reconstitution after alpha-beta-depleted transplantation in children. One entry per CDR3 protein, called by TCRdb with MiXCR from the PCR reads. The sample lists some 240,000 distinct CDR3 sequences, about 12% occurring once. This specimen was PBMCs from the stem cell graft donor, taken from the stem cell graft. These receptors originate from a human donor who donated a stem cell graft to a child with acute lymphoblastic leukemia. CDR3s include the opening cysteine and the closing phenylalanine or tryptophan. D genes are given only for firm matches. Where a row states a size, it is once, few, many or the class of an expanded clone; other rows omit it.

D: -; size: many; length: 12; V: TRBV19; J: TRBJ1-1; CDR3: CASSLGFDEAFF; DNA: TGTGCCAGTAGTTTGGGGTTTGATGAAGCTTTCTTT
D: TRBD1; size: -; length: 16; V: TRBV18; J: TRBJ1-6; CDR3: CASSPEIQGADSPLHF; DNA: TGTGCCAGCTCACCTGAGATACAGGGGGCCGATTCACCCCTCCACTTT
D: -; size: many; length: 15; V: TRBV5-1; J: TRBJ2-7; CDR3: CASSPAGPTRNEQYF; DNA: TGCGCCAGCAGCCCCGCCGGGCCGACAAGGAACGAGCAGTACTTC
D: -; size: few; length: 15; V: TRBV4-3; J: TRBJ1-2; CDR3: CASSQEIRGARGYTF; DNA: TGCGCCAGCAGCCAAGAAATTCGGGGGGCGCGTGGCTACACCTTC
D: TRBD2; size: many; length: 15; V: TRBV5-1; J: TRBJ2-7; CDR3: CASPGTSGNAYEQYF; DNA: TGCGCCTCCCCAGGGACTAGCGGAAATGCCTACGAGCAGTACTTC
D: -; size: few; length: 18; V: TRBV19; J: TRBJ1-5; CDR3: CASSKRPLGRASNQPQHF; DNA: TGTGCCAGTAGTAAAAGGCCCCTTGGCAGGGCCAGCAATCAGCCCCAGCATTTT
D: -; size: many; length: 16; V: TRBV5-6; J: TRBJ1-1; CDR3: CASSLERAPGGTEAFF; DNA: TGTGCCAGCAGCTTGGAAAGGGCCCCAGGCGGAACTGAAGCTTTCTTT
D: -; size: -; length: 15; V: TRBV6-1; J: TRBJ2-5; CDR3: CASSEAVVYQETQYF; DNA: TGTGCCAGCAGTGAAGCGGTAGTGTACCAAGAGACCCAGTACTTC
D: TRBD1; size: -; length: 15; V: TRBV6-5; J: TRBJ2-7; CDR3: CASSLAGTGGYEQYF; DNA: TGTGCCAGCAGTTTGGCCGGGACAGGGGGCTACGAGCAGTACTTC
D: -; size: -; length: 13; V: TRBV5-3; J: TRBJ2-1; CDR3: CARSFGLPNEQFF; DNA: TGTGCCAGAAGCTTCGGACTACCCAATGAGCAGTTCTTC
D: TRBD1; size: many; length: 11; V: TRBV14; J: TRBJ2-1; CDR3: CASSPGQSQFF; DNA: TGTGCCAGCAGCCCGGGACAGTCGCAGTTCTTC
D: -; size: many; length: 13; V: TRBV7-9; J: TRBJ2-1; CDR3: CASSSPGHNEQFF; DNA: TGTGCCAGCAGCTCCCCGGGTCACAATGAGCAGTTCTTC
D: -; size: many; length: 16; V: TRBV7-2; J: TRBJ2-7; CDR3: CASGPLGGGAAGEQYF; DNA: TGTGCCAGCGGACCTCTTGGGGGCGGGGCGGCGGGGGAGCAGTACTTC
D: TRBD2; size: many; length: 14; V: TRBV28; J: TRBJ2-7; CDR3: CASSPGTKDYEQYF; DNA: TGTGCCAGCAGTCCCGGGACTAAAGACTACGAGCAGTACTTC
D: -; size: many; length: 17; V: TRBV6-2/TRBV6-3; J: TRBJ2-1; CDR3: CASSDNPAESSYNEQFF; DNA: TGTGCCAGCAGCGATAACCCAGCGGAGAGCTCCTACAATGAGCAGTTCTTC
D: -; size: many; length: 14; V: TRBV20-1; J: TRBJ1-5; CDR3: CSARKGNSNQPQHF; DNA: TGCAGTGCTAGGAAGGGGAATAGCAATCAGCCCCAGCATTTT
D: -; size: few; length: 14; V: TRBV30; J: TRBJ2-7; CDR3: CAWKPGHKTYEQYF; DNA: TGTGCCTGGAAACCGGGACATAAGACCTACGAGCAGTACTTC
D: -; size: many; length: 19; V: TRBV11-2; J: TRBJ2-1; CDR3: CASSLDPGQGGYIYNEQFF; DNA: TGTGCCAGCAGCTTAGATCCCGGTCAGGGAGGATATATCTACAATGAGCAGTTCTTC
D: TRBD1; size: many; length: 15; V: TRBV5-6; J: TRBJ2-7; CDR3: CASSAYPGGGYEQYF; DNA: TGTGCCAGCAGCGCATATCCAGGGGGCGGCTACGAGCAGTACTTC
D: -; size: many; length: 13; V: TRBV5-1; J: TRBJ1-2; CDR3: CATARTTVDGYTF; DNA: TGCGCCACCGCGAGAACGACAGTGGATGGCTACACCTTC
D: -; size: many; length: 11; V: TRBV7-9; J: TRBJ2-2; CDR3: CAIGGPGELFF; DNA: TGTGCCATAGGAGGACCCGGGGAGCTGTTTTTT
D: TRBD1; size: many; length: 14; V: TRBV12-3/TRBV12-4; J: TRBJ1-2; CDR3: CASSLEQGARSYTF; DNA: TGTGCCAGCAGTTTAGAACAGGGGGCGAGGAGCTACACCTTC
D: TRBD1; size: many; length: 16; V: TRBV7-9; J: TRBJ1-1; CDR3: CASSSEQGARNTEAFF; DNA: TGTGCCAGCAGCTCCGAACAGGGGGCGCGGAACACTGAAGCTTTCTTT
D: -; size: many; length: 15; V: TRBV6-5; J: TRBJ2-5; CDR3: CASSYSRGRQETQYF; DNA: TGTGCCAGCAGTTACTCCAGGGGGAGGCAAGAGACCCAGTACTTC
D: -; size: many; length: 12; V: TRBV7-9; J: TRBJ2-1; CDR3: CASSYSNNEQFF; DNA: TGTGCCAGCAGCTATTCGAACAATGAGCAGTTCTTC
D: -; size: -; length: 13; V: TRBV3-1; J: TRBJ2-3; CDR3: CASSQEAGDTQYF; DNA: TGTGCCAGCAGCCAAGAAGCTGGAGATACGCAGTATTTT
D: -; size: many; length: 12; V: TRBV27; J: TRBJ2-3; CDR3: CASSKGADTQYF; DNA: TGTGCCAGCAGCAAGGGCGCAGATACGCAGTATTTT
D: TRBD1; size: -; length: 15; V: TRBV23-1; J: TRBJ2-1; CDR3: CASSRSGTGPNEQFF; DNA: TGCGCCAGCAGTCGGTCGGGGACAGGCCCCAATGAGCAGTTCTTC
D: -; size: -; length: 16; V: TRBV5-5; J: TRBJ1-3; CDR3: CASSRSTGTDGNTIYF; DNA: TGTGCCAGCAGCCGCTCAACCGGGACCGACGGAAACACCATATATTTT
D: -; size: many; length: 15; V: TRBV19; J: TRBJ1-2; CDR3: CASSLSTGNNYGYTF; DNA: TGTGCCAGTAGTCTCTCGACAGGCAATAACTATGGCTACACCTTC
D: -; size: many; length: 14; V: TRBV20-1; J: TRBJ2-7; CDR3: CSARDGGGIYEQYF; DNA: TGCAGTGCTAGAGATGGGGGCGGAATCTACGAGCAGTACTTC
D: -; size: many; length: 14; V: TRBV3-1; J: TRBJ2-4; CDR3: CASSPGHRVDIQYF; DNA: TGTGCCAGCAGCCCAGGACACCGAGTTGACATTCAGTACTTC
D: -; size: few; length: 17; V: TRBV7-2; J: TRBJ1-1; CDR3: CASSLQGRPPKNTEAFF; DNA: TGTGCCAGCAGCTTACAGGGGCGACCCCCGAAAAACACTGAAGCTTTCTTT
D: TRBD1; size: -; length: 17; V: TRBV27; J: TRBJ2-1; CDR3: CASSSLRTGGSGNEQFF; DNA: TGTGCCAGCAGCTCCCTCCGGACAGGGGGCTCGGGCAATGAGCAGTTCTTC
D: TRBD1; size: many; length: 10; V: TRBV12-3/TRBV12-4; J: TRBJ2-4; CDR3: CASQGDIQYF; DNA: TGTGCCAGCCAGGGGGACATTCAGTACTTC
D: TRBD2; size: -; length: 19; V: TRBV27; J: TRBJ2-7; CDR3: CASSLRLAGSRARYYEQYF; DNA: TGTGCCAGCAGTTTGAGACTAGCGGGAAGTCGAGCTAGGTATTACGAGCAGTACTTC
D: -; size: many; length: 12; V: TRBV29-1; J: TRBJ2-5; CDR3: CSVGGHSETQYF; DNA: TGCAGCGTTGGGGGCCATTCGGAGACCCAGTACTTC
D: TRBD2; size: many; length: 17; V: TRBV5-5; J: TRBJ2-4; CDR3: CASSPRLAGLAKNIQYF; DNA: TGTGCCAGCAGCCCTAGACTAGCGGGGCTAGCCAAAAACATTCAGTACTTC
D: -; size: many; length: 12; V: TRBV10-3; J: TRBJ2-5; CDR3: CAISPAGETQYF; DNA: TGTGCCATCAGCCCGGCCGGAGAGACCCAGTACTTC
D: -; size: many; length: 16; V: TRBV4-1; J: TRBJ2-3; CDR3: CASSHLPQPSTDTQYF; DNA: TGCGCCAGCAGCCACCTCCCACAGCCTAGCACAGATACGCAGTATTTT
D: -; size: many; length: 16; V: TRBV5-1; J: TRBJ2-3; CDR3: CASSWGATASTDTQYF; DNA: TGCGCCAGCAGCTGGGGGGCTACCGCCAGCACAGATACGCAGTATTTT
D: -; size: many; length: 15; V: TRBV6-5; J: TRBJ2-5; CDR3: CASSYSGGQGETQYF; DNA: TGTGCCAGCAGTTACTCGGGGGGGCAGGGAGAGACCCAGTACTTC
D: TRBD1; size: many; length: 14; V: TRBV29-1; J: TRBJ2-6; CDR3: CSVGQVSGANVLTF; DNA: TGCAGCGTCGGACAGGTCTCTGGGGCCAACGTCCTGACTTTC